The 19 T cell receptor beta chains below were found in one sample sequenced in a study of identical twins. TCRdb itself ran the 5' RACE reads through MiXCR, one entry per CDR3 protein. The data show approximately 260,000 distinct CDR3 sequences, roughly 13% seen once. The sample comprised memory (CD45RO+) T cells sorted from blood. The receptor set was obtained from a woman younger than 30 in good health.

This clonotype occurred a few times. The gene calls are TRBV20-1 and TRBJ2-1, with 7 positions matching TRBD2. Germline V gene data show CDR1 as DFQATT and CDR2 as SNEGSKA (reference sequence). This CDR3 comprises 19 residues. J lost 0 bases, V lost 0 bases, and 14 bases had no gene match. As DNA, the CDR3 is TGCAGTGCTAGAGAAGCTCGAGGGCTAGCGGCTAGCTCCTACAATGAGCAGTTCTTC. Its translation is CSAREARGLAASSYNEQFF.

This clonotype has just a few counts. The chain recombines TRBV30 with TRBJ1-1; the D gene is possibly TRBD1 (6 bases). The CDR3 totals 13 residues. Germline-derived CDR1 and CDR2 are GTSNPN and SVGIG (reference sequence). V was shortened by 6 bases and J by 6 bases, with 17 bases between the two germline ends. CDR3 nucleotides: TGTGCCTGCACGAGGGGGTTTTACTCTGAAGCTTTCTTT. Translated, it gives CACTRGFYSEAFF.

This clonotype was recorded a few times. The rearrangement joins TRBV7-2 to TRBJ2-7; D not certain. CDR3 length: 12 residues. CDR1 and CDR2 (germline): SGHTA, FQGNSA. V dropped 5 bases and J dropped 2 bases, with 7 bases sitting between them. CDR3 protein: CASSENPYEQYF. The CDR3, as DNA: TGTGCCAGCAGCGAAAACCCCTACGAGCAGTACTTC.

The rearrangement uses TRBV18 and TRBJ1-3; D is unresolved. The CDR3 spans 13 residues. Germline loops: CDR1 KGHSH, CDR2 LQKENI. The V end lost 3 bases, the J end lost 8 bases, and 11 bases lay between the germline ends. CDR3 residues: CASSPVGSDTIYF. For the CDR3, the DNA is TGTGCCAGCTCACCTGTCGGGAGTGACACCATATATTTT.

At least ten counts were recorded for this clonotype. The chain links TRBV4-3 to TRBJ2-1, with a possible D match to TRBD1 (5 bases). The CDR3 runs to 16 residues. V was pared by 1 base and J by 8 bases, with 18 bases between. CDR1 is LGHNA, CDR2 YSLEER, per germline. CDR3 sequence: CASSQGSIRGGDEQFF. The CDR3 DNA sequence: TGCGCCAGCAGCCAAGGCAGCATAAGGGGTGGCGATGAGCAGTTCTTC.

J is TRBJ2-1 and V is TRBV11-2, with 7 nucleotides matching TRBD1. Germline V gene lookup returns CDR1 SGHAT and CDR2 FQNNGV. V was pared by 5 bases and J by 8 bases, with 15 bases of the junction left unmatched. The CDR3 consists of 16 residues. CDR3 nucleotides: TGTGCCAGCAGCCCCGGGGTCGGTTTAGGGGGCCATGAGCAGTTCTTC. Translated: CASSPGVGLGGHEQFF.

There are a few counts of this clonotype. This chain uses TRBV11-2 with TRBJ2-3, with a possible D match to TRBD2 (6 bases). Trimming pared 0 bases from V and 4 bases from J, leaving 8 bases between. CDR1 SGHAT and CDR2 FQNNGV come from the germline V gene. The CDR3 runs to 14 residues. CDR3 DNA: TGTGCCAGCAGCTTAGAAACGGGAGCAGATACGCAGTATTTT. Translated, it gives CASSLETGADTQYF.

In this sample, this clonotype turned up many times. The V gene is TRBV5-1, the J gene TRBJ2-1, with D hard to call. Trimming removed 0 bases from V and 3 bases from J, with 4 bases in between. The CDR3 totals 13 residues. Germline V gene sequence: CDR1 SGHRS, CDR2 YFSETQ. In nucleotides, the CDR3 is TGCGCCAGCAGCTTGGCGGTCTACAATGAGCAGTTCTTC. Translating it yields CASSLAVYNEQFF. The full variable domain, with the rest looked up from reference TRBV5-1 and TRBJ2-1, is KAGVTQTPRYLIKTRGQQVTLSCSPISGHRSVSWYQQTPGQGLQFLFEYFSETQRNKGNFPGRFSGRQFSNSRSEMNVSTLELGDSALYLCASSLAVYNEQFFGPGTRLTVL.

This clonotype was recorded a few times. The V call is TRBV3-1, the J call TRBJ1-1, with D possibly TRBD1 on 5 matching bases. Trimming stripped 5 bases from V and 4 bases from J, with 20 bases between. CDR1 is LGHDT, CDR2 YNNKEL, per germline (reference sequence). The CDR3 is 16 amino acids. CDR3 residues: CASSSSGRGRGTEAFF. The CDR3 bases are TGTGCCAGCAGCTCCTCCGGCAGAGGGAGGGGCACTGAAGCTTTCTTT.

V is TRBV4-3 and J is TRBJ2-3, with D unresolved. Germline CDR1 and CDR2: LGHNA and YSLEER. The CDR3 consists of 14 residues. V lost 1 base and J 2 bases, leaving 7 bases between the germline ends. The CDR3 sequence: CASSQGGNTDTQYF. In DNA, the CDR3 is TGCGCCAGCAGCCAAGGGGGTAACACAGATACGCAGTATTTT.

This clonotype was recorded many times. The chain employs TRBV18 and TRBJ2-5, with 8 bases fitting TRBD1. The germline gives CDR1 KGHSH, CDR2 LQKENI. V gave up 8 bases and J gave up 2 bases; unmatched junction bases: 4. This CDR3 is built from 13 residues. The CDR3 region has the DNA TGTGCCAGCAGCCGGGACAGGCAAGAGACCCAGTACTTC. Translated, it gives CASSRDRQETQYF.

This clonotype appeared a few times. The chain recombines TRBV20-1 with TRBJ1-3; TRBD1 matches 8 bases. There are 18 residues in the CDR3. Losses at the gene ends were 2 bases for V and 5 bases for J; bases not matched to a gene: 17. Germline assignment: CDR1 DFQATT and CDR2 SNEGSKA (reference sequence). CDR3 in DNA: TGCAGTGCTAGAACACCGCTAGGACAGGGCTCGTCGAGAAACACCATATATTTT. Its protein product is CSARTPLGQGSSRNTIYF.

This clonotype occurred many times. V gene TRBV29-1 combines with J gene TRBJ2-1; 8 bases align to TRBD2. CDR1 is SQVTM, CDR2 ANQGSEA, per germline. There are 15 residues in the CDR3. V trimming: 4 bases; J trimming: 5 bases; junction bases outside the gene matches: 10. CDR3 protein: CSVVGRGRHHNEQFF. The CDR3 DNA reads TGCAGCGTTGTGGGGCGCGGGAGGCACCACAATGAGCAGTTCTTC.

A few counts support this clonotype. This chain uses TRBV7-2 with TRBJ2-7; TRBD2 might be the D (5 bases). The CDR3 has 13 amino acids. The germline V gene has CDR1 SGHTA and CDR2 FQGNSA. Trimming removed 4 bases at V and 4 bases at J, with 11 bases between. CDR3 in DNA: TGTGCCAGCAGCTACGGACTGGGGTACGAGCAGTACTTC. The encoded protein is CASSYGLGYEQYF.

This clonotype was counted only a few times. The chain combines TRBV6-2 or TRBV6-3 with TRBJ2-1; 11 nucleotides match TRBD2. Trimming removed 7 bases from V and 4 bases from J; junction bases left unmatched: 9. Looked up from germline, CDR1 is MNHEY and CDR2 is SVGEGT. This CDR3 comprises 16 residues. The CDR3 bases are TGTGCCAGCACCGTCCGGGGGACTAGCGGATACAATGAGCAGTTCTTC. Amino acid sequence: CASTVRGTSGYNEQFF.

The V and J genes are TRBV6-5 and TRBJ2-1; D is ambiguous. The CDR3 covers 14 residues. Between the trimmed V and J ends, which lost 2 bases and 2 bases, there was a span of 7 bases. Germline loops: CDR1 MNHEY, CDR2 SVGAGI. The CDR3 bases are TGTGCCAGCAGTTACGGGCGTACCTACAATGAGCAGTTCTTC. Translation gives CASSYGRTYNEQFF.

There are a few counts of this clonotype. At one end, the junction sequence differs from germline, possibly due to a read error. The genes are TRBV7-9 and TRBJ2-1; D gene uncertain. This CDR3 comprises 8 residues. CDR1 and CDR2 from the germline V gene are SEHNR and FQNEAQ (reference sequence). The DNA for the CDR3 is TGTGCCAGCAGCCTAGTGAAATTC. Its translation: CASSLVKF.

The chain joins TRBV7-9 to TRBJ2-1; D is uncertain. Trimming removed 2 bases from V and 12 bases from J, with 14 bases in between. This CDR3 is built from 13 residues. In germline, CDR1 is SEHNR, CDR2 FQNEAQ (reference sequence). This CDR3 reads CASSLSNENLQFF. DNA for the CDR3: TGTGCCAGCAGCTTAAGCAACGAGAACTTGCAGTTCTTC.

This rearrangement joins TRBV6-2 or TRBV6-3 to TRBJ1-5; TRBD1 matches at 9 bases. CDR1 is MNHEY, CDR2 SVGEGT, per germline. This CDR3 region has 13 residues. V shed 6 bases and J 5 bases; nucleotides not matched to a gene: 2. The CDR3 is CASRRQGDQPQHF. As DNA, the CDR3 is TGTGCCAGCAGGAGACAGGGGGATCAGCCCCAGCATTTT.